Presented here are 13 T cell receptor beta chains from one specimen sequenced in a study of Graves' ophthalmopathy and Graves' hyperthyroidism. The sequenced template was RNA, covering the TCR beta CDR3 region. HTBI primers served in a first-round RT-PCR, which a second-round multiplex PCR followed. TCRdb itself ran the multiplex PCR reads through MiXCR, one entry per CDR3 protein. The sample carries about 220,000 distinct CDR3 sequences, 20% to 25% recorded once. Sequencing was carried out using peripheral blood. These receptors all come from a woman in her forties or fifties with Graves' ophthalmopathy.

The sample holds many counts of this clonotype. The chain combines TRBV18 with TRBJ1-1, with a weak D call TRBD1 (5 bases). In germline, CDR1 is KGHSH, CDR2 LQKENI. The CDR3 runs to 14 residues. The germline V and J ends were trimmed by 6 bases and 1 base, with 12 bases remaining between them. The DNA for the CDR3 is TGTGCCAGCTCCAACTACAGGAGGAACACTGAAGCTTTCTTT. Its translation: CASSNYRRNTEAFF.

This clonotype was recorded many times. The rearrangement uses TRBV12-3 or TRBV12-4 and TRBJ2-7, with D tentatively TRBD2 (6 bases). The CDR3 is made up of 13 amino acids. V was trimmed by 7 bases and J by 5 bases, leaving 15 bases between them. The CDR3 loop is CASTPPWGDEQYF. The CDR3 coding sequence is TGTGCCAGCACACCCCCCTGGGGGGACGAGCAGTACTTC.

The gene calls are TRBV4-1 and TRBJ2-7; D not resolved. Trimming removed 1 base at V and 3 bases at J, with 10 bases between. This CDR3 comprises 14 residues. Germline values: CDR1 MGHRA, CDR2 YSYEKL. CDR3 sequence: CASSQGRPNYEQYF. CDR3 in DNA: TGCGCCAGCAGCCAAGGTCGGCCTAACTACGAGCAGTACTTC.

V gene TRBV18 combines with J gene TRBJ2-6, with TRBD1 identical over 8 bases. V dropped 1 base and J dropped 0; count of bases not matched to a gene: 5. Germline CDR1 and CDR2: KGHSH and LQKENI. The CDR3 has 18 amino acids. Here the CDR3 reads CASSPQRQGSSGANVLTF. In DNA, the CDR3 is TGTGCCAGCTCACCACAGCGACAGGGGAGCTCTGGGGCCAACGTCCTGACTTTC.

Ten or more counts support this clonotype. The chain combines TRBV6-2 or TRBV6-3 with TRBJ2-7; weak D call: TRBD2 (5 bases). V was pared by 6 bases and J by 4 bases, with 16 bases between. The CDR3 contains 14 residues. Germline V lookup: CDR1 MNHEY, CDR2 SVGEGT. CDR3 in amino acids: CASSPLDLGYEQYF. CDR3 bases: TGTGCCAGCAGCCCCCTGGACTTGGGGTACGAGCAGTACTTC.

This clonotype was picked up a small number of times. The chain links TRBV20-1 to TRBJ2-1; 8 nucleotides agree with TRBD2. Germline assignment: CDR1 DFQATT and CDR2 SNEGSKA (reference sequence). The CDR3 length is 16 residues. The ends lost 0 bases at V and 3 bases at J; junction bases unmatched: 7. The CDR3 is CSARDWSGLDYNEQFF. The DNA for the CDR3 is TGCAGTGCTAGAGATTGGTCGGGACTAGACTACAATGAGCAGTTCTTC.

This rearrangement joins TRBV6-1 to TRBJ2-7; D tentatively reads TRBD1 or TRBD2 (5 bases each). Between the trimmed V and J ends, which lost 0 bases and 2 bases, there was a span of 20 bases. The CDR3 totals 18 residues. CDR1 and CDR2 from the germline V gene are MNHNS and SASEGT. In nucleotides, the CDR3 is TGTGCCAGCAGTGAAGCGCTTTTAGCGCGAAAGGGGACCTACGAGCAGTACTTC. Its protein product is CASSEALLARKGTYEQYF.

This clonotype was detected ten times or more. The V and J genes are TRBV6-1 and TRBJ1-1; D unresolved. In germline, CDR1 is MNHNS, CDR2 SASEGT. V lost 2 bases, J lost 1 base, and 11 bases lay in between. There are 15 residues in the CDR3. In DNA, the CDR3 is TGTGCCAGCAGTGAACTCGGCGGAAAGAACACTGAAGCTTTCTTT. Translated: CASSELGGKNTEAFF.

The rearrangement links TRBV7-2 to TRBJ2-7; 7 nucleotides match TRBD2. This CDR3 comprises 14 residues. Trimming at V came to 6 bases and at J to 6 bases, leaving 11 bases not matched to a gene. Germline CDR1 and CDR2: SGHTA and FQGNSA. CDR3 in amino acids: CASSLRTGGTEQYF. For the CDR3, the DNA is TGTGCCAGCAGTCTACGAACCGGGGGGACCGAGCAGTACTTC.

This clonotype was seen ten or more times. V and J are TRBV19 and TRBJ2-2; D uncertain. Germline assignment: CDR1 LNHDA and CDR2 SQIVND (reference sequence). The V gene lost 3 bases and the J gene lost 7 bases, with 12 bases spanning the gap. The length of the CDR3 is 14 residues. DNA of the CDR3: TGTGCCAGTAGTATGTCCATATCAGGCGGGGAGCTGTTTTTT. Translated, it gives CASSMSISGGELFF.

The rearrangement joins TRBV4-2 to TRBJ1-5, with TRBD1 as a possible D gene (5 bases). This CDR3 spans 17 amino acids. V lost 2 bases to trimming and J lost 1 base, with 15 bases between them. The germline CDR1 and CDR2 sequences are LGHNA and YNFKEQ. This chain's CDR3 is CASSQNAREGSNQPQHF. In nucleotides, the CDR3 is TGTGCCAGCAGCCAAAACGCCCGGGAGGGGAGCAATCAGCCCCAGCATTTT.

This clonotype was detected only a few times. V usage is TRBV7-8 and J usage is TRBJ2-2; D is unresolved. CDR1 and CDR2 (germline): SGHVS, FQNEAQ. V was clipped by 5 bases and J by 7 bases, with 11 bases between them. The CDR3 has 13 residues. The CDR3 reads CASSQLRGGELFF. The CDR3 region has the DNA TGTGCCAGCAGCCAATTGCGTGGCGGGGAGCTGTTTTTT. The full variable domain, rest sourced from reference TRBV7-8 and TRBJ2-2, is GAGVSQSPRYKVAKRGQDVALRCDPISGHVSLFWYQQALGQGPEFLTYFQNEAQLDKSGLPSDRFFAERPEGSVSTLKIQRTQQEDSAVYLCASSQLRGGELFFGEGSRLTVL.

V usage is TRBV12-3 or TRBV12-4 and J usage is TRBJ1-2; D gene uncertain. The CDR3 covers 15 residues. Trimming took 4 bases from V and 8 from J, leaving 20 bases between them. CDR3 nucleotides: TGTGCCAGCAGTTCGGTGGACGGTCTGAGCTGGGGCTACACCTTC. Translated: CASSSVDGLSWGYTF.